The 9 T cell receptor beta chains below all came from one sample that was sequenced in a study of T cells expressing NK-cell markers. TCRdb processed the 5' RACE reads again and assigns one entry to each CDR3 protein, with no DNA. The table lists some 140,000 distinct CDR3 sequences. Sequencing was performed on blood T cells: a sorted CD56 or NKG2C T cell subset, CD4+ or CD8+ T cells, or bulk PBMC T cells (not recorded which). The source of these receptors is a woman aged 45-65 years in good health.

J is TRBJ2-7 and V is TRBV29-1; TCRdb proposes TRBD1, but this gene call is untestable without DNA. This CDR3 contains 15 residues. CDR1 is SQVTM and CDR2 is ANQGSEA in the germline V gene. The CDR3 protein is CSAYTQGSVGYEQYF.

The CDR3 spells CASSLVLGPYNEQFF. The V gene is TRBV7-9, the J gene TRBJ2-1. Germline V gives CDR1 SEHNR, CDR2 FQNEAQ (reference sequence). There are 15 residues in the CDR3. The full variable domain, its missing parts supplied by reference TRBV7-9 and TRBJ2-1, is DTGVSQNPRHKITKRGQNVTFRCDPISEHNRLYWYRQTLGQGPEFLTYFQNEAQLEKSRLLSDRFSAERPKGSFSTLEIQRTEQGDSAMYLCASSLVLGPYNEQFFGPGTRLTVL.

The V gene is TRBV10-3, the J gene TRBJ2-1; TCRdb lists TRBD2, though no DNA is available to test this call. There are 13 residues in the CDR3. Germline V gene sequence: CDR1 ENHRY, CDR2 SYGVKD. The CDR3 spells CASSSGSANEQFF.

This chain uses TRBV5-5 with TRBJ1-3. Germline V gene sequence: CDR1 SGHKS, CDR2 YYEKEE (reference sequence). There are 15 residues in the CDR3. The CDR3 region is CASSLVGQPGNTIYF.

The chain carries TRBV20-1 and TRBJ2-2; checking the TCRdb D call of TRBD1 is not possible without DNA. The CDR3 spans 14 residues. The V gene's germline CDR1 is DFQATT and CDR2 SNEGSKA (reference sequence). CDR3 amino acids: CSAYRDSHTGELFF.

The chain couples TRBV7-9 to TRBJ2-2; the TRBD1 assignment by TCRdb is unverifiable without DNA. Germline CDR1 and CDR2: SEHNR and FQNEAQ (reference sequence). The CDR3 sequence is 16 residues long. The CDR3 here is CASSPPTGASTGELFF.

The chain is built from TRBV15 and TRBJ2-1; TCRdb returns TRBD2, unconfirmable since there is no DNA. The V gene's germline CDR1 is LNHNV and CDR2 YYDKDF (reference sequence). The CDR3 is made up of 13 amino acids. The CDR3 protein is CATSRGLAEDQFF.

The chain uses TRBV4-1 and TRBJ2-5; TCRdb designates TRBD1, a call that cannot be tested without DNA. The CDR3 has 15 amino acids. Germline V gives CDR1 MGHRA, CDR2 YSYEKL. The CDR3 sequence: CASSQAGRGKGTQYF.

The V gene is TRBV27, the J gene TRBJ2-7; TCRdb lists TRBD1, though no DNA is available to test this call. The CDR3 is 15 amino acids. CDR1 and CDR2 from the germline V gene are MNHEY and SMNVEV (reference sequence). The CDR3 sequence: CASTVAGASSYEQYF.